This entry lists 4 T cell receptor beta chains sequenced from one sample in a study of T cells in Graves' hyperthyroidism and ophthalmopathy. Researchers amplified the TCR beta CDR3 regions from RNA transcripts. TCR CDR3 regions were first amplified by RT-PCR with HTBI primers. TCRdb redid the calling of the multiplex PCR reads with MiXCR, one entry per CDR3 protein. The sample records about 380,000 distinct CDR3 sequences, approximately 15% being singletons. The sequenced sample consisted of blood. The receptors come from a man aged 30 to 39 with Graves' hyperthyroidism that later progressed to Graves' ophthalmopathy.

V gene TRBV6-4 combines with J gene TRBJ1-2, with TRBD1 matching 7 bases. CDR1 is MRHNA and CDR2 is SNTAGT in the germline V gene. The CDR3 covers 16 residues. The V and J ends lost 7 bases and 0 bases, in that order; junction bases with no gene match: 11. CDR3 protein: CASTGQVSIPNYGYTF. The CDR3 DNA is TGTGCCAGCACTGGACAGGTCTCAATACCTAACTATGGCTACACCTTC.

This clonotype showed up many times. The V call is TRBV7-9, the J call TRBJ2-1; TRBD1 agrees at 8 bases. With 1 base clipped from V and 2 bases from J, the junction kept 1 base outside the gene matches. The CDR3 length is 15 residues. Per the germline V gene, CDR1 is SEHNR and CDR2 is FQNEAQ (reference sequence). The CDR3 coding sequence is TGTGCCAGCAGCTTAGTACAGGGGGCCTACAATGAGCAGTTCTTC. Protein product: CASSLVQGAYNEQFF.

CDR3 region: CAISEGSGANVLTF. CDR3 in DNA: TGTGCCATCAGTGAAGGATCAGGGGCCAACGTCCTGACTTTC. V is TRBV10-3 and J is TRBJ2-6; D is uncertain. Germline V lookup: CDR1 ENHRY, CDR2 SYGVKD. Trimming left V 3 bases short and J 4 bases short, with 7 bases between. The CDR3 totals 14 residues.

This clonotype was seen ten or more times. J is TRBJ2-5 and V is TRBV12-3 or TRBV12-4, with D perhaps assigned TRBD1 or TRBD2 (5 bases each). The CDR3 is 16 amino acids. The V and J ends lost 3 bases and 3 bases respectively, with 17 bases between them. This chain's CDR3 is CASSFLPGAVEETQYF. CDR3 sequence (DNA): TGTGCCAGCAGTTTCCTCCCCGGGGCGGTTGAAGAGACCCAGTACTTC.